Sequencing of this T cell receptor beta chain was carried out in a study of cytomegalovirus exposure and HLA in healthy donors. Study-wide results and caveats: Sequencing had likely introduced a cluster of highly shared sequence variants as an artifact. Later, TCR association rates were found to vary by HLA locus, highest for DRB1 and lowest for HLA-C. CMV serostatus was the sole immune exposure information available.

The PCR ran on 60 Vbeta and 13 Jbeta primers. The table came from immunoSEQ multiplex PCR; TCRdb's copy has only in-frame clones and leaves some out. The sample has approximately 120,000 clones; roughly 82% are singletons. CDR1 and CDR2 (germline): SGHRS, YFSETQ. V shed 5 bases, J shed 1 base, and the junction held 18 bases outside the gene matches. This CDR3 is 20 amino acids long. This clone was observed a handful of times. Its antigen is currently unknown. The J gene is TRBJ2-3, the V gene TRBV5-1; 11 bases are shared with TRBD2. Sequences were obtained from PBMCs. The receptor comes from a woman aged 40 to 50 in good health and CMV-seropositive. CDR3 coding DNA: TGCGCCAGCAGAAGGTCAGGAATAAGAGGACTAGCGGGTCGCACAGATACGCAGTATTTT. It translates to CASRRSGIRGLAGRTDTQYF.